Following are 17 T cell receptor beta chains from one sample sequenced in a study of T cell repertoires and HLA-DP antigens. Data came from immunoSEQ multiplex PCR; TCRdb stores just in-frame clones and leaves some out. Of about 120,000 clones listed, approximately 92% are singletons. No antigens are known for them. What was sequenced was CD4+ T cells from PBMCs. These receptors were collected from a woman aged 18 to 35 in good health and CMV-seronegative.

The V call is TRBV5-1, the J call TRBJ2-1; 7 positions agree with TRBD2. V dropped 5 bases and J dropped 4; count of bases not matched to a gene: 9. CDR1 and CDR2 (germline): SGHRS, YFSETQ. CDR3 length equals 15 residues. The CDR3 spells CASRGGRGFYNEQFF. The CDR3 DNA reads TGCGCCAGCAGGGGTGGGAGGGGATTTTACAATGAGCAGTTCTTC.

The CDR3, as DNA: TGTGCCAGCAGTTACGGACAACGCGTGGATGAGCAGTTCTTC. Residues: CASSYGQRVDEQFF. This sequence joins TRBV13 and TRBJ2-1; tentatively, D is TRBD1 (5 bases). Trimming took off 6 bases at V and 8 bases at J, with 17 bases between the two ends. CDR3 length: 14 amino acids. Per germline, CDR1 PRHDT and CDR2 FYEKMQ (reference sequence). The entire variable domain, with the rest obtained from reference TRBV13 and TRBJ2-1, is as follows: AAGVIQSPRHLIKEKRETATLKCYPIPRHDTVYWYQQGPGQDPQFLISFYEKMQSDKGSIPDRFSAQQFSDYHSELNMSSLELGDSALYFCASSYGQRVDEQFFGPGTRLTVL.

The chain has TRBV19 and TRBJ2-1, with TRBD1 identical over 9 bases. V lost 8 bases and J lost 0; bases outside the gene matches: 5. The CDR3 loop spans 15 amino acids. Looked up from germline, CDR1 is LNHDA and CDR2 is SQIVND (reference sequence). The CDR3 here is CASAQGANSYNEQFF. CDR3 DNA: TGTGCCAGTGCACAGGGGGCCAACTCCTACAATGAGCAGTTCTTC.

The rearrangement joins TRBV7-3 to TRBJ2-5; 13 nucleotides match TRBD2. Germline trimming cut 5 bases from V and 5 bases from J; bases unmatched to any gene: 5. Germline V CDR1 and CDR2: SGHTA, FQGTGA. The length of the CDR3 is 15 residues. CDR3 coding DNA: TGTGCCAGCAGCCCGGGACTAGCGGGAATTGAGACCCAGTACTTC. It translates to CASSPGLAGIETQYF.

The rearrangement uses TRBV4-2 and TRBJ2-5, with TRBD1 identical over 8 bases. The CDR3 totals 14 residues. CDR1 and CDR2 from the germline V gene are LGHNA and YNFKEQ. Germline trimming cut 2 bases from V and 3 bases from J; bases unmatched to any gene: 2. The CDR3 reads CASSQSTGEETQYF. Here the CDR3 DNA reads TGTGCCAGCAGCCAATCGACAGGGGAAGAGACCCAGTACTTC.

The CDR3 nucleotides are TGTGCCAGCTCACCCCACGGGGGTCAGCCCCAGCATTTT. The encoded protein is CASSPHGGQPQHF. The genes are TRBV18 and TRBJ1-5; the D gene is possibly TRBD1 (5 bases). With 3 bases removed from V and 6 bases from J, the gap between germline ends came to 9 bases. The CDR3 sequence is 13 residues long. CDR1 and CDR2 (germline): KGHSH, LQKENI.

This chain joins TRBV7-9 and TRBJ1-2; D is possibly TRBD1 (6 bases). The V end was cut by 4 bases, the J end by 4 bases, with 16 bases between. Per the germline V gene, CDR1 is SEHNR and CDR2 is FQNEAQ (reference sequence). The CDR3 contains 15 residues. The CDR3 sequence is CASSSARGASYGYTF. The CDR3 DNA reads as TGTGCCAGCAGCTCAGCACGGGGGGCGAGCTATGGCTACACCTTC.

The CDR3 bases are TGTGCCAGCAGCCAAGATAGGGGCCTCTTTGGCTACGAGCAGTACTTC. Amino acids: CASSQDRGLFGYEQYF. V is TRBV14 and J is TRBJ2-7; possibly TRBD1 for D (5 bases). Germline loops: CDR1 SGHDN, CDR2 FVKESK. The CDR3 is 16 residues long. Trimming removed 0 bases from V and 3 bases from J, with 15 bases in between.

The V and J genes are TRBV28 and TRBJ2-2; a weak D match, TRBD1 (6 bases). The CDR3 has 15 amino acids. The V gene lost 4 bases and the J gene lost 5 bases, with 14 bases spanning the gap. The germline V gene encodes CDR1 MDHEN and CDR2 SYDVKM. The CDR3: CASSSWGTSTGELFF. The CDR3 nucleotides read TGTGCCAGCAGTTCCTGGGGGACAAGTACCGGGGAGCTGTTTTTT. The full variable domain, with the rest looked up from reference TRBV28 and TRBJ2-2, is DVKVTQSSRYLVKRTGEKVFLECVQDMDHENMFWYRQDPGLGLRLIYFSYDVKMKEKGDIPEGYSVSREKKERFSLILESASTNQTSMYLCASSSWGTSTGELFFGEGSRLTVL.

The chain uses TRBV29-1 and TRBJ1-1, with 10 bases aligning to TRBD1. V was clipped by 8 bases and J by 3 bases; unmatched bases: 6. This CDR3 has 13 amino acids. Germline V gives CDR1 SQVTM, CDR2 ANQGSEA. The CDR3 here is CSIRGTGDTEAFF. CDR3 nucleotides: TGCAGCATCCGGGGGACAGGGGACACTGAAGCTTTCTTT.

The chain couples TRBV10-3 to TRBJ2-5, with D uncertain. Trimming took 3 bases from V and 2 from J, leaving 10 bases between them. This CDR3 region has 14 residues. Per germline, CDR1 ENHRY and CDR2 SYGVKD. This CDR3 is CAISDLDSQETQYF. DNA for the CDR3: TGTGCCATCAGTGACCTTGACTCGCAAGAGACCCAGTACTTC.

The DNA of the CDR3 is TGCAGTGCTAGAGATGCCTATGGCTACACCTTC. Protein: CSARDAYGYTF. J is TRBJ1-2 and V is TRBV20-1; no clear D. There are 11 residues in the CDR3. CDR1 is DFQATT and CDR2 is SNEGSKA in the germline V gene (reference sequence). Trimming removed 0 bases from V and 4 bases from J, with 3 bases in between.

The V gene is TRBV19, the J gene TRBJ2-4; D is undetermined. The CDR3 contains 15 residues. The germline V and J ends were trimmed by 6 bases and 0 bases, with 12 bases remaining between them. The germline gives CDR1 LNHDA, CDR2 SQIVND (reference sequence). The CDR3 sequence is CASSHKVLAKNIQYF. The CDR3 region has the DNA TGTGCCAGTAGCCACAAGGTCCTAGCCAAAAACATTCAGTACTTC. Using reference TRBV19 and TRBJ2-4 for the parts outside the CDR3, the full variable domain is DGGITQSPKYLFRKEGQNVTLSCEQNLNHDAMYWYRQDPGQGLRLIYYSQIVNDFQKGDIAEGYSVSREKKESFPLTVTSAQKNPTAFYLCASSHKVLAKNIQYFGAGTRLSVL.

V is TRBV28 and J is TRBJ1-2; weak D call: TRBD1 (5 bases). This CDR3 contains 15 residues. Trimming removed 2 bases at V and 4 bases at J, with 14 bases between. Germline V gene data show CDR1 as MDHEN and CDR2 as SYDVKM. The CDR3 loop is CASSLGGAEGYGYTF. In DNA form, the CDR3 reads TGTGCCAGCAGTTTAGGCGGGGCCGAGGGCTATGGCTACACCTTC.

The rearrangement links TRBV19 to TRBJ2-7; tentatively, D is TRBD1 or TRBD2 (6 bases each). The germline V gene encodes CDR1 LNHDA and CDR2 SQIVND (reference sequence). V gave up 8 bases and J gave up 0 bases, with 17 bases separating them. This CDR3 region has 15 residues. CDR3 residues: CASRPGARSSYEQYF. The CDR3 coding sequence is TGTGCCAGTCGCCCGGGGGCGCGTTCCTCCTACGAGCAGTACTTC.

This chain joins TRBV4-1 and TRBJ2-3; D not resolved. CDR1 is MGHRA, CDR2 YSYEKL, per germline. Trimming removed 4 bases from V and 4 bases from J, with 9 bases in between. The CDR3 extends over 13 amino acids. CDR3 nucleotides: TGCGCCAGCAGCCTCACGGCGGCAGATACGCAGTATTTT. Its translation: CASSLTAADTQYF.

This chain links TRBV10-3 with TRBJ2-5, with TRBD2 matching over 11 bases. There are 15 residues in the CDR3. In germline, CDR1 is ENHRY, CDR2 SYGVKD. The J segment lost 0 bases and the V segment lost 5 bases, leaving 2 bases of the junction unmatched. The CDR3 here is CAISPGLADQETQYF. CDR3 nucleotides: TGTGCCATCAGTCCGGGACTAGCGGACCAAGAGACCCAGTACTTC.